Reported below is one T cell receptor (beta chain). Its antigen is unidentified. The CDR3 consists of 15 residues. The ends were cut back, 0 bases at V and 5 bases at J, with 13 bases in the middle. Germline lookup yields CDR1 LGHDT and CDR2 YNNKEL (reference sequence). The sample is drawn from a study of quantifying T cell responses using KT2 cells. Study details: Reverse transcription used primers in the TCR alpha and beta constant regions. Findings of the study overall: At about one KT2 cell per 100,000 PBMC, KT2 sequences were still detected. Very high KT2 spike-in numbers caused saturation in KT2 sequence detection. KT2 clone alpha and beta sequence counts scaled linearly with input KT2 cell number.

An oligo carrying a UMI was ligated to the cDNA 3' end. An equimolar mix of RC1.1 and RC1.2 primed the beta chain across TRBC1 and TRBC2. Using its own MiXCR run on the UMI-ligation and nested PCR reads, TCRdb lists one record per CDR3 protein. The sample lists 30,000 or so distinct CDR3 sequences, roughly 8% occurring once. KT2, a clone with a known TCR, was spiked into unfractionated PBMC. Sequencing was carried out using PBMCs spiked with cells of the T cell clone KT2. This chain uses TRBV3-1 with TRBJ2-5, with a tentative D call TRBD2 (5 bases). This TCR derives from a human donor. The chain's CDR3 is CASSQDVASRETQYF. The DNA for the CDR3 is TGTGCCAGCAGCCAAGATGTGGCTAGCAGGGAGACCCAGTACTTC.